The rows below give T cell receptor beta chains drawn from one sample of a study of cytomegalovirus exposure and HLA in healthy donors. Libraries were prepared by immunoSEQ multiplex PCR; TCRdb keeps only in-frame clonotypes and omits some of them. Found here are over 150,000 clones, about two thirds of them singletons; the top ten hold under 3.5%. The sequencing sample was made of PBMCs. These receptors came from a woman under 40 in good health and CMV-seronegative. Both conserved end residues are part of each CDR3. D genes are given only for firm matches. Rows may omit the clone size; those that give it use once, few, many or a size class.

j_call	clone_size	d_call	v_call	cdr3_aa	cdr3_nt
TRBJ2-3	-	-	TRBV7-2	CASSLVAGTDTQYF	TGTGCCAGCAGCTTAGTTGCAGGCACAGATACGCAGTATTTT
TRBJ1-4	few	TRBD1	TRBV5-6	CASSRQGIATNEKLFF	TGTGCCAGCAGCAGACAGGGTATAGCGACTAATGAAAAACTGTTTTTT
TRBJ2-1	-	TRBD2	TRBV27	CASGFIRRGTYNEQFF	TGTGCCAGCGGTTTCATCAGGCGGGGGACCTACAATGAGCAGTTCTTC
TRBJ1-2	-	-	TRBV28	CASSPPRRPNYGYTF	TGTGCCAGCAGTCCCCCAAGGAGGCCTAACTATGGCTACACCTTC
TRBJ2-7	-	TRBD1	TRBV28	CASSLPGQGGYEQYF	TGTGCCAGCAGTTTACCGGGACAGGGCGGCTACGAGCAGTACTTC
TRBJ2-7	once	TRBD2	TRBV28	CASSSGTSGSWGYEQYF	TGTGCCAGCAGCTCCGGGACTAGCGGTAGCTGGGGTTACGAGCAGTACTTC
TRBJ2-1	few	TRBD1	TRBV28	CASSLPGQGVGEQFF	TGTGCCAGCAGTTTACCGGGACAGGGGGTAGGTGAGCAGTTCTTC
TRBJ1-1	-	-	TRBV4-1	CASSRRWEGGTEAFF	TGCGCCAGCAGCCGTCGATGGGAGGGAGGCACTGAAGCTTTCTTT
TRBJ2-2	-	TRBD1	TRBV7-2	CASSLEGQYTGELFF	TGTGCCAGCAGCTTAGAGGGACAGTACACCGGGGAGCTGTTTTTT
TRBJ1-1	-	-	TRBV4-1	CASSHPGMNTEAFF	TGCGCCAGCAGCCACCCGGGGATGAACACTGAAGCTTTCTTT
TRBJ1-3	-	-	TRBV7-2	CASSFTVSGNTIYF	TGTGCCAGCAGCTTTACAGTCTCTGGAAACACCATATATTTT
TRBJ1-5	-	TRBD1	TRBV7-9	CASSPGQGAQPQHF	TGTGCCAGCAGCCCGGGACAGGGGGCTCAGCCCCAGCATTTT
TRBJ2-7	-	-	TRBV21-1	CTSSAGQGGHEQYF	TGTACCAGCAGCGCTGGACAGGGGGGCCACGAGCAGTACTTC
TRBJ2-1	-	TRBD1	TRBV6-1	CALGTVRDNEQFF	TGTGCCCTCGGGACAGTTCGGGACAATGAGCAGTTCTTC
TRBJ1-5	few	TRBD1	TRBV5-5	CASSSDRGHGQPQHF	TGTGCCAGCAGCTCGGACAGGGGACATGGTCAGCCCCAGCATTTT
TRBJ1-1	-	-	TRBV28	CASRLGGVKTEAFF	TGTGCCAGCAGGCTAGGAGGGGTTAAAACTGAAGCTTTCTTT
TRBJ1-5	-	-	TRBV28	CASSLKRDRQPQHF	TGTGCCAGCAGTTTGAAGAGGGATCGTCAGCCCCAGCATTTT
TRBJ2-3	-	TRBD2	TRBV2	CASSETSGVRDTQYF	TGTGCCAGCAGTGAGACTAGCGGGGTCCGGGATACGCAGTATTTT
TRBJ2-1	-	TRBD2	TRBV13	CASSLSGRAWEQFF	TGTGCCAGCAGCCTCAGCGGGAGGGCTTGGGAGCAGTTCTTC
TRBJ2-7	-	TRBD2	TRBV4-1	CASSQASGGYGSYEQYF	TGCGCCAGCAGCCAAGCTAGCGGGGGATACGGCTCCTACGAGCAGTACTTC
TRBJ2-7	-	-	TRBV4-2	CASSQGGRLEGQFYEQYF	TGTGCCAGCAGCCAAGGGGGGAGGCTGGAGGGACAGTTCTACGAGCAGTACTTC
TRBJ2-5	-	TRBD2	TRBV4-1	CASSPSSGTAKETQYF	TGCGCCAGCAGCCCATCTAGCGGGACTGCGAAAGAGACCCAGTACTTC
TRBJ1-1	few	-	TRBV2	CATLGPLNTEAFF	TGTGCCACCCTGGGCCCCCTGAACACTGAAGCTTTCTTT
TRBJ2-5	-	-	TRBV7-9	CASSFHLAETQYF	TGTGCCAGCAGCTTTCATCTAGCGGAGACCCAGTACTTC
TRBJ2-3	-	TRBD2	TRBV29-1	CSVEPSGGLDTQYF	TGCAGCGTTGAACCTAGCGGGGGGTTGGATACGCAGTATTTT
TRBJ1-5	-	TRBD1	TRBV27	CASSFRGHPPQHF	TGTGCCAGCAGCTTCAGGGGGCATCCGCCCCAGCATTTT
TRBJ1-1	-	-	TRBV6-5	CASSYSTVSGTEAFF	TGTGCCAGCAGTTACTCGACCGTGTCGGGTACTGAAGCTTTCTTT
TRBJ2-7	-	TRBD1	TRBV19	CASKWDRASYEQYF	TGTGCCAGTAAATGGGACAGGGCCTCCTACGAGCAGTACTTC
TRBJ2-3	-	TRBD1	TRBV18	CASSPRGTGGTDTQYF	TGTGCCAGCTCACCACGGGGAACAGGGGGAACAGATACGCAGTATTTT
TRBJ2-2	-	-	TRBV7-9	CASNEGGLWTGELFF	TGTGCCAGCAACGAGGGTGGGCTTTGGACCGGGGAGCTGTTTTTT
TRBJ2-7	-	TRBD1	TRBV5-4	CASSPTGSTFEQYF	TGTGCCAGCAGCCCGACAGGGTCGACTTTCGAGCAGTACTTC
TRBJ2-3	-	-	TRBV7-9	CSSSLEWETDTQYF	TGTTCCAGCAGCTTAGAATGGGAGACAGATACGCAGTATTTT
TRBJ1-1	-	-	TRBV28	CASSFGGRVAEAFF	TGTGCCAGCAGTTTCGGGGGGCGCGTCGCTGAAGCTTTCTTT
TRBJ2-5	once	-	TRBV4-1	CASSQPGTRETQYF	TGCGCCAGCAGCCAACCCGGGACACGAGAGACCCAGTACTTC
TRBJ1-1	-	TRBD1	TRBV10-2	CASRGTGTEAFF	TGCGCCAGCAGGGGGACAGGCACTGAAGCTTTCTTT
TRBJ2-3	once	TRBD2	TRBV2	CASSELAGGPDTQYF	TGTGCCAGCAGTGAATTAGCGGGAGGACCAGATACGCAGTATTTT
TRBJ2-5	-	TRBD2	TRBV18	CASSPRGTSGFRETQYF	TGTGCCAGCTCTCCTCGGGGGACTAGCGGGTTTCGGGAGACCCAGTACTTC
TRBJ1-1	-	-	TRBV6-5	CASSYASPAGEAFF	TGTGCCAGCAGTTACGCATCTCCAGCAGGTGAAGCTTTCTTT
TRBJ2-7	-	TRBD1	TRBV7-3	CASSLYRGAGYEQYF	TGTGCCAGCAGCTTATACAGGGGCGCGGGTTACGAGCAGTACTTC
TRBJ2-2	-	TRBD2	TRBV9	CASSVEAGGTGELFF	TGTGCCAGCAGCGTAGAGGCGGGAGGGACCGGGGAGCTGTTTTTT
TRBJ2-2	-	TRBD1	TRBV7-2	CASSLDLRTGGNTGELFF	TGTGCCAGCAGCTTAGATCTGAGGACAGGGGGAAACACCGGGGAGCTGTTTTTT
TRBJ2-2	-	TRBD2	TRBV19	CASSIEGLAGVVYTGELFF	TGTGCCAGTAGTATAGAGGGACTAGCGGGAGTTGTGTACACCGGGGAGCTGTTTTTT
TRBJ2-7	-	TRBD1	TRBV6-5	CASSYSGTGGSEQYF	TGTGCCAGCAGTTACTCAGGGACAGGGGGGTCCGAGCAGTACTTC
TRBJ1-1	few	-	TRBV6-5	CASSRTRAEAFF	TGTGCCAGCAGCCGTACTCGGGCTGAAGCTTTCTTT
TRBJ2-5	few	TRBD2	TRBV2	CASSGLAGGGKTQYF	TGTGCCAGCAGTGGACTAGCGGGAGGAGGGAAGACCCAGTACTTC
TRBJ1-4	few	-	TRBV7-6	CASSSGLINEKLFF	TGTGCCAGCAGCTCCGGACTGATTAATGAAAAACTGTTTTTT
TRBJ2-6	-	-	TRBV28	CATLGGTGSGANVLTF	TGTGCCACCCTCGGAGGGACGGGCTCTGGGGCCAACGTCCTGACTTTC
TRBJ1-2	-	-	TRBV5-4	CASGKRDGYTF	TGTGCCAGCGGTAAACGGGATGGCTACACCTTC